A single sample gave rise to the 27 T cell receptor beta chains below, sequenced in a study of blood T cell repertoires in COVID-19. TCRdb's copy holds only in-frame clones and misses some; the assay was immunoSEQ multiplex PCR. The table shows about 250,000 clones, with nearly 90% occurring only once. Sequencing input: peripheral blood. Every receptor here comes from a woman aged 40 to 55 who had recovered from COVID-19.

The genes are TRBV18 and TRBJ2-1; tentative D call: TRBD2 (7 bases). Trimming stripped 3 bases from V and 5 bases from J, with 23 bases between. CDR3 length: 18 amino acids. Per the germline V gene, CDR1 is KGHSH and CDR2 is LQKENI. Here the CDR3 DNA reads TGTGCCAGCTCACCTCTCATGTGGGCGGGGGACATTCACAATGAGCAGTTCTTC. It codes for CASSPLMWAGDIHNEQFF.

This sequence joins TRBV7-6 and TRBJ1-5; no clear D gene. The CDR3 extends over 17 amino acids. V was pared by 0 bases and J by 0 bases, with 12 bases between. Germline V CDR1 and CDR2: SGHVS, FNYEAQ. The CDR3 coding sequence is TGTGCCAGCAGCTTAGCGGGAGGGCGGTATAGCAATCAGCCCCAGCATTTT. It codes for CASSLAGGRYSNQPQHF.

The table lists this clone with a count of one. The chain combines TRBV24-1 with TRBJ2-7; D is possibly TRBD2 (5 bases). The germline V gene has CDR1 KGHDR and CDR2 SFDVKD. Trimming removed 3 bases from V and 12 bases from J, with 11 bases in between. The CDR3 runs 11 residues. CDR3 sequence: CATSDTRERYF. The CDR3 bases are TGTGCCACCAGTGATACTAGGGAGAGGTACTTC.

In the case of this clone: In the same sample, other DNA sequences code for this CDR3. The V call is TRBV3-1 (or the pseudogene TRBV3-2), the J call TRBJ2-1; no firm D call. CDR1 is LGHDT and CDR2 is YNNKEL in the germline V gene (reference sequence). The length of the CDR3 is 15 residues. Trimming took off 0 bases at V and 4 bases at J, with 10 bases between the two ends. Written as DNA, the CDR3 is TGTGCCAGCAGCCAAGATACGAGCCCTTACAATGAGCAGTTCTTC. Protein product: CASSQDTSPYNEQFF.

The rearrangement joins TRBV7-9 to TRBJ1-2; D call uncertain. Germline V CDR1 and CDR2: SEHNR, FQNEAQ (reference sequence). There are 15 residues in the CDR3. Trimming pared 3 bases from V and 5 bases from J, leaving 16 bases between. This CDR3 reads CASSFRATSGYGYTF. As DNA, the CDR3 is TGTGCCAGCAGCTTCCGAGCAACATCGGGTTATGGCTACACCTTC.

V gene TRBV4-3 combines with J gene TRBJ2-4, with TRBD2 matching over 11 bases. The CDR3 length is 17 residues. Germline V gene sequence: CDR1 LGHNA, CDR2 YSLEER. The V and J ends lost 5 bases and 5 bases, in that order; junction bases with no gene match: 11. CDR3 coding DNA: TGCGCCAGCAGCGCCGGGGTAGCGGGGGGGTCGGAAAACATTCAGTACTTC. It is translated as CASSAGVAGGSENIQYF.

This clone was detected only once. In nucleotides, the CDR3 is TGTGCCAGCAGCCCGCGGGCGGGGAACACTGAAGCTTTCTTT. Translated: CASSPRAGNTEAFF. The chain recombines TRBV21-1 with TRBJ1-1. TRBV21-1 is reported as a pseudogene. CDR3 size: 14 residues.

J is TRBJ2-7 and V is TRBV19; 10 nucleotides agree with TRBD2. The V gene end was trimmed by 6 bases and the J gene end by 4 bases; junction bases not matched to a gene: 6. Germline values: CDR1 LNHDA, CDR2 SQIVND (reference sequence). CDR3 length: 14 residues. The CDR3 sequence: CASSSGLAFYEQYF. Here the CDR3 DNA reads TGTGCCAGTAGCTCGGGACTAGCGTTTTACGAGCAGTACTTC.

The V call is TRBV28, the J call TRBJ2-3; tentative D call: TRBD1 (5 bases). Looked up from germline, CDR1 is MDHEN and CDR2 is SYDVKM. Trimming removed 3 bases from V and 2 bases from J, with 12 bases in between. This CDR3 region has 15 residues. As DNA, the CDR3 is TGTGCCAGCAGTTTGACGCAGGGCCTCACAGATACGCAGTATTTT. It specifies CASSLTQGLTDTQYF.

The CDR3 is CASSQKRGSYEQYF. In nucleotides, the CDR3 is TGCGCCAGCAGCCAAAAAAGGGGGTCCTACGAGCAGTACTTC. The chain is built from TRBV4-1 and TRBJ2-7; perhaps TRBD1 as D (6 bases). This CDR3 has 14 amino acids. Trimming shortened V by 2 bases and J by 1 base, and 9 bases separated the two germline ends. Germline values: CDR1 MGHRA, CDR2 YSYEKL.

The chain couples TRBV12-3 or TRBV12-4 to TRBJ1-2, with D uncertain. The CDR3 has 12 residues. V was trimmed by 2 bases and J by 8 bases, leaving 9 bases between them. The CDR3 sequence: CASSLTNSGYTF. CDR3 sequence (DNA): TGTGCCAGCAGTTTAACGAACAGCGGCTACACCTTC.

The J gene is TRBJ2-7, the V gene TRBV7-2, with no clear D. Germline CDR1 SGHTA, CDR2 FQGNSA. The CDR3 consists of 13 residues. With 2 bases removed from V and 6 bases from J, the gap between germline ends came to 11 bases. CDR3 region: CASSLNPPGEQYF. Written as DNA, the CDR3 is TGTGCCAGCAGCTTAAACCCCCCGGGCGAGCAGTACTTC.

This clone was seen only a few times. This chain connects TRBV7-9 to TRBJ2-7, with TRBD2 matching over 13 bases. After removal of 11 bases from V and 2 bases from J, the junction contained 9 bases not matched to a gene. Germline CDR1 is SEHNR and CDR2 is FQNEAQ (reference sequence). The CDR3 runs 15 residues. CDR3 DNA: TGTGCCGGACCGACTAGCGGGAGGTTAGCCTACGAGCAGTACTTC. Its translation: CAGPTSGRLAYEQYF.

The chain recombines TRBV28 with TRBJ1-4; D is possibly TRBD1 (5 bases). V was trimmed by 1 base and J by 0 bases, leaving 9 bases between them. Germline V gene lookup returns CDR1 MDHEN and CDR2 SYDVKM. There are 16 residues in the CDR3. Here the CDR3 DNA reads TGTGCCAGCAGTTTATTGGGGGGAGCAACTAATGAAAAACTGTTTTTT. Its protein product is CASSLLGGATNEKLFF. Combining the CDR3 with reference TRBV28 and TRBJ1-4 gives the whole variable domain DVKVTQSSRYLVKRTGEKVFLECVQDMDHENMFWYRQDPGLGLRLIYFSYDVKMKEKGDIPEGYSVSREKKERFSLILESASTNQTSMYLCASSLLGGATNEKLFFGSGTQLSVL.

The rearrangement joins TRBV7-3 to TRBJ2-1; D unresolved. This CDR3 contains 15 residues. CDR1 SGHTA and CDR2 FQGTGA come from the germline V gene. Trimming pared 0 bases from V and 5 bases from J, leaving 11 bases between. The CDR3 DNA follows: TGTGCCAGCAGCTTAACGTCTGAACACCACAATGAGCAGTTCTTC. It is translated as CASSLTSEHHNEQFF.

The chain has TRBV24-1 and TRBJ2-2; D unresolved. Trimming took off 3 bases at V and 0 bases at J, with 10 bases between the two ends. This CDR3 spans 16 amino acids. CDR1 is KGHDR, CDR2 SFDVKD, per germline. In DNA form, the CDR3 reads TGTGCCACCAGTGATACCGGGTCTCCGAACACCGGGGAGCTGTTTTTT. Amino acid sequence: CATSDTGSPNTGELFF.

In its sample, this clone was seen once. The chain joins TRBV5-8 to TRBJ2-6; possibly TRBD1 for D (5 bases). CDR3 length equals 15 residues. V was pared by 0 bases and J by 11 bases, with 15 bases between. CDR1 and CDR2 (germline): SGHTS, YDEGEE. The CDR3 loop reads CASSLVLQGRDVLTF. Written as DNA, the CDR3 is TGTGCCAGCAGCTTGGTCCTGCAGGGAAGGGACGTCCTGACTTTC.

This clone was observed a handful of times. For the CDR3, the DNA is TGTGCCAGCAGTGATCCGGGACATTATTCATCCTACGAGCAGTACTTC. Protein: CASSDPGHYSSYEQYF. J is TRBJ2-7 and V is TRBV11-2; tentatively, D is TRBD1 (6 bases). Between the trimmed V and J ends, which lost 6 bases and 1 base, there was a span of 19 bases. CDR1 SGHAT and CDR2 FQNNGV come from the germline V gene. This CDR3 region has 16 residues.

V usage is TRBV5-1 and J usage is TRBJ2-1; D gene unclear. This CDR3 has 14 amino acids. V was clipped by 0 bases and J by 3 bases, with 7 bases between them. Per germline, CDR1 SGHRS and CDR2 YFSETQ. CDR3 protein: CASSLELIYNEQFF. CDR3 sequence (DNA): TGCGCCAGCAGCTTGGAACTGATCTACAATGAGCAGTTCTTC.

V gene TRBV29-1 combines with J gene TRBJ2-1; 9 nucleotides match TRBD2. Germline V gene sequence: CDR1 SQVTM, CDR2 ANQGSEA. Trimming removed 5 bases from V and 7 bases from J; junction bases left unmatched: 15. CDR3 length: 16 amino acids. The CDR3 protein is CSVLPPGGRAENEQFF. The CDR3 nucleotides read TGCAGCGTTCTCCCCCCCGGCGGGAGGGCCGAGAATGAGCAGTTCTTC.

V usage is TRBV19 and J usage is TRBJ2-7; D may be TRBD2 (5 bases). Looked up from germline, CDR1 is LNHDA and CDR2 is SQIVND (reference sequence). CDR3 length equals 12 residues. V shed 4 bases and J shed 5 bases, with 9 bases lying between them. CDR3 nucleotides: TGTGCCAGTAGTACAGGAGGAAACGAGCAGTACTTC. Residues: CASSTGGNEQYF.

This chain joins TRBV7-9 and TRBJ2-5, with TRBD1 as a possible D gene (5 bases). Germline CDR1 and CDR2: SEHNR and FQNEAQ (reference sequence). CDR3 length equals 13 residues. Trimming removed 0 bases at V and 4 bases at J, with 6 bases between. The chain's CDR3 is CASSLARAETQYF. The CDR3 DNA is TGTGCCAGCAGCTTAGCCAGGGCAGAGACCCAGTACTTC.

This chain connects TRBV15 to TRBJ2-7, with 7 bases lining up with TRBD1. CDR1 LNHNV and CDR2 YYDKDF come from the germline V gene (reference sequence). V lost 0 bases and J lost 3; bases outside the gene matches: 5. This CDR3 contains 15 residues. The CDR3 is CATSRDLGQVYEQYF. CDR3 DNA sequence: TGTGCCACCAGCAGAGACCTTGGACAGGTCTACGAGCAGTACTTC.

The chain is built from TRBV5-6 and TRBJ2-1, with TRBD1 matching over 9 bases. After removal of 3 bases from V and 8 bases from J, the junction contained 9 bases not matched to a gene. Germline values: CDR1 SGHDT, CDR2 YYEEEE. The CDR3 has 15 residues. The CDR3 DNA sequence: TGTGCCAGCAGCTCGGCCGGGACAGGGAAGGATGAGCAGTTCTTC. This gives the protein CASSSAGTGKDEQFF.

This chain links TRBV18 with TRBJ1-6; D remains unclear. Germline V gives CDR1 KGHSH, CDR2 LQKENI. The germline V and J ends were trimmed by 5 bases and 0 bases, with 5 bases remaining between them. CDR3 length equals 14 residues. The CDR3 sequence is CASSSSSYNSPLHF. The DNA for the CDR3 is TGTGCCAGCTCATCCAGCTCCTATAATTCACCCCTCCACTTT.

The chain links TRBV5-1 to TRBJ2-2; 9 bases align to TRBD1. CDR3 length equals 15 residues. Trimming removed 6 bases from V and 5 bases from J; junction bases left unmatched: 8. The germline V gene has CDR1 SGHRS and CDR2 YFSETQ. CDR3 loop: CASTYWTGETGELFF. CDR3 in DNA: TGCGCCAGCACCTACTGGACAGGGGAGACCGGGGAGCTGTTTTTT.

The CDR3 DNA sequence: TGTGCCAGCAGCGCGCACGCGGGGGCCTACGAGCAGTACTTC. Its translation: CASSAHAGAYEQYF. The chain recombines TRBV9 with TRBJ2-7; 7 bases map to TRBD2. The V gene's germline CDR1 is SGDLS and CDR2 YYNGEE. This CDR3 is built from 14 residues. V trimming: 3 bases; J trimming: 2 bases; junction bases outside the gene matches: 5.